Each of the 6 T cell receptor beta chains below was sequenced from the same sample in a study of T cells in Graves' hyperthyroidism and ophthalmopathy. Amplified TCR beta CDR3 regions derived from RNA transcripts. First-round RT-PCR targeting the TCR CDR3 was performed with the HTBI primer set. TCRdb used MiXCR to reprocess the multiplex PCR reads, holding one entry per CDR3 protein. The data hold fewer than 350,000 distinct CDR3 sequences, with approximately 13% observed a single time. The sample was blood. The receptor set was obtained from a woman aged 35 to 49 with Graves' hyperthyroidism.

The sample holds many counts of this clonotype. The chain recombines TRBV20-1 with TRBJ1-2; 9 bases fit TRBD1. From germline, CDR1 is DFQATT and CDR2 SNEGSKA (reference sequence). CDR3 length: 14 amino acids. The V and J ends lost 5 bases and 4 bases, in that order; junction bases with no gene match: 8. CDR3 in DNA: TGCAGTGCTTACGTCCGGGACAGGGTCTATGGCTACACCTTC. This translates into CSAYVRDRVYGYTF.

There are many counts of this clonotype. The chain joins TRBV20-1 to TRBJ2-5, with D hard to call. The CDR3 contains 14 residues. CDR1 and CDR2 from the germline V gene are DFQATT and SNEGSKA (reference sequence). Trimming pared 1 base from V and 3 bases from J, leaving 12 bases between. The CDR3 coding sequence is TGCAGTGCTAGAGGGACGGTGCTCAAAGAGACCCAGTACTTC. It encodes CSARGTVLKETQYF.

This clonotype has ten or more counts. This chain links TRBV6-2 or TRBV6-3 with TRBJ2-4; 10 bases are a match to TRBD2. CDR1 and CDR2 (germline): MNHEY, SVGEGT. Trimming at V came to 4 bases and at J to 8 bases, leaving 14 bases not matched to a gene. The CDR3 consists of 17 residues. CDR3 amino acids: CASSSPPGTSVGDIQYF. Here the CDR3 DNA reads TGTGCCAGCAGTTCCCCTCCCGGGACTAGCGTTGGAGACATTCAGTACTTC.

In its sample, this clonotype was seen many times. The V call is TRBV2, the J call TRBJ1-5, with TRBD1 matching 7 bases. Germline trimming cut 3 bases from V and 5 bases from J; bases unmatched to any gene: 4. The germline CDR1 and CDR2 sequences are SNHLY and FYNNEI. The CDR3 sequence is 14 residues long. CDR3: CASSDRGEDQPQHF. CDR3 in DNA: TGTGCCAGCAGTGACAGGGGGGAAGATCAGCCCCAGCATTTT.

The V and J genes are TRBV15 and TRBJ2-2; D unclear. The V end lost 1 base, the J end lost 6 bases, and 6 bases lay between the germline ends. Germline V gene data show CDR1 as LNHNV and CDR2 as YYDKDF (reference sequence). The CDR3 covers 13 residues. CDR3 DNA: TGTGCCACCAGCAGAGTGAAGGCCGGGGAGCTGTTTTTT. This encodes CATSRVKAGELFF.

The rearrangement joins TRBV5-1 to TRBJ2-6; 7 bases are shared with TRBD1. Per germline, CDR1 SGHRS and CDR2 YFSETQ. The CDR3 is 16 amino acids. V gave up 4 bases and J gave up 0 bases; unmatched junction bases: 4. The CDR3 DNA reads TGCGCCAGCAGCCCGGGACAGAGCTCTGGGGCCAACGTCCTGACTTTC. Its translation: CASSPGQSSGANVLTF.